This TCR beta chain derives from a study of patients and donors after allogeneic stem cell transplantation. J lost 6 bases, V lost 0 bases, and 1 base had no gene match. The CDR3 runs to 15 residues. Germline V gene lookup returns CDR1 SQVTM and CDR2 ANQGSEA. One entry per CDR3 protein, called by TCRdb with MiXCR from the RT-PCR reads. Of roughly 960,000 distinct CDR3 sequences in the sample, more than 15% were seen once. The origin of this receptor is a human donor who was either an allogeneic HSCT recipient or a stem cell or donor lymphocyte infusion donor (not recorded which). It is not recorded whose cells these are; they may come from a transplant donor. Sequencing was carried out using blood, either unsorted or a sorted T cell fraction (not recorded which). The chain carries TRBV29-1 and TRBJ2-1, with 14 bases fitting TRBD2. The CDR3 loop is CSVEDGLAGGNEQFF. The CDR3 bases are TGCAGCGTTGAAGACGGACTAGCGGGAGGCAATGAGCAGTTCTTC.